Shown below are 25 T cell receptor beta chains from a single sample sequenced in a study of blood T cells in healthy people across ages. Sample-barcoded 5' priming and a J-beta primer mix drove a second PCR of roughly 6 to 12 cycles. MiXCR, applied by TCRdb to the 5' RACE reads, yields one record per CDR3 protein. The sample records fewer than 2,000,000 distinct CDR3 sequences, about 31% being singletons. The sequencing input was blood. The receptor set was obtained from a woman aged 25 to 45 in good health.

This chain connects TRBV4-1 to TRBJ1-4, with a tentative D call TRBD1 (5 bases). CDR3 size: 11 residues. Looked up from germline, CDR1 is MGHRA and CDR2 is YSYEKL. The germline V and J ends were trimmed by 3 bases and 10 bases, with 6 bases remaining between them. In DNA form, the CDR3 reads TGCGCCAGCAGCCAGGGACCAAAACTGTTTTTT. This codes for CASSQGPKLFF.

For this clonotype: Mismatch with germline at one junction end may stem from a read error. The chain has TRBV29-1 and TRBJ1-1; tentative D call: TRBD1 (6 bases). Per the germline V gene, CDR1 is SQVTM and CDR2 is ANQGSEA. This CDR3 spans 13 amino acids. In DNA, the CDR3 is TGCAGCGTTAAGGGGGACATGAACACCGAAGCTTTCTTT. Protein: CSVKGDMNTEAFF.

The CDR3 nucleotides are TGTGCCAGCAGCTTAGGGGGTCGGCGGGGGTCCTACGAGCAGTACTTC. It encodes CASSLGGRRGSYEQYF. The chain combines TRBV7-2 with TRBJ2-7; 7 bases fit TRBD2. Per the germline V gene, CDR1 is SGHTA and CDR2 is FQGNSA. The junction had 7 bases not matched to a gene; V was cut back by 1 base and J by 1 base. The CDR3 loop spans 16 amino acids.

The rearrangement links TRBV10-3 to TRBJ1-2; no definite D call. In germline, CDR1 is ENHRY, CDR2 SYGVKD. The CDR3 spans 14 residues. Trimming pared 3 bases from V and 0 bases from J, leaving 8 bases between. CDR3 bases: TGTGCCATCAGTGACATGGACCCTAACTATGGCTACACCTTC. Protein: CAISDMDPNYGYTF.

The CDR3 DNA sequence: TGTGCCATCAGTGTCCGGGACTCGGAGGGCTACACCTTC. This translates into CAISVRDSEGYTF. The V call is TRBV10-3, the J call TRBJ1-2; a possible D gene is TRBD1 (5 bases). Germline V CDR1 and CDR2: ENHRY, SYGVKD. The CDR3 is made up of 13 amino acids. V was clipped by 4 bases and J by 8 bases, with 14 bases between them.

In its sample, this clonotype was seen a few times. The V gene is TRBV3-1, the J gene TRBJ1-2; D possibly corresponds to TRBD1 (5 bases). The CDR3 length is 17 residues. V gave up 0 bases and J gave up 0 bases, with 14 bases separating them. CDR1 and CDR2 (germline): LGHDT, YNNKEL (reference sequence). The DNA of the CDR3 is TGTGCCAGCAGCCAAGAAATAGGGGCCTTTTCTAACTATGGCTACACCTTC. Translating it yields CASSQEIGAFSNYGYTF.

The chain links TRBV11-1 to TRBJ2-2, with TRBD2 matching 10 bases. Unmatched junction bases numbered 19, after V lost 1 base and J lost 5 bases. CDR3 length: 21 residues. Germline values: CDR1 SGHAT, CDR2 FQDESV (reference sequence). CDR3 DNA: TGTGCCAGCAGCTTAGTCTTACTAGCGGGAAGCTTACCCCACGGAACCGGGGAGCTGTTTTTT. This translates into CASSLVLLAGSLPHGTGELFF.

This chain links TRBV27 with TRBJ1-1; D may be TRBD1 (6 bases). The CDR3 length is 13 residues. CDR1 and CDR2 (germline): MNHEY, SMNVEV (reference sequence). V was trimmed by 6 bases and J by 4 bases, leaving 12 bases between them. CDR3 sequence reads: CASSNGQLTEAFF. CDR3 DNA sequence: TGTGCCAGCAGCAACGGACAGCTCACTGAAGCTTTCTTT.

In this sample, this clonotype turned up a few times. The chain has TRBV20-1 and TRBJ1-5; TRBD1 matches 7 bases. CDR3 size: 16 residues. J lost 5 bases, V lost 1 base, and 11 bases had no gene match. The germline V gene encodes CDR1 DFQATT and CDR2 SNEGSKA (reference sequence). CDR3 sequence (DNA): TGCAGTGCTAGAGCCCCTAAGACAGGGAAATATCAGCCCCAGCATTTT. Encoded protein: CSARAPKTGKYQPQHF.

The chain couples TRBV7-8 to TRBJ2-7; the match to TRBD2 covers 13 bases. V gave up 5 bases and J gave up 0 bases; unmatched junction bases: 7. The germline gives CDR1 SGHVS, CDR2 FQNEAQ. CDR3 size: 17 residues. CDR3 residues: CASSGGLAGVLSYEQYF. Here the CDR3 DNA reads TGTGCCAGCAGCGGCGGACTAGCGGGGGTCCTCTCCTACGAGCAGTACTTC. The variable domain in full, completed from reference TRBV7-8 and TRBJ2-7, reads GAGVSQSPRYKVAKRGQDVALRCDPISGHVSLFWYQQALGQGPEFLTYFQNEAQLDKSGLPSDRFFAERPEGSVSTLKIQRTQQEDSAVYLCASSGGLAGVLSYEQYFGPGTRLTVT.

V usage is TRBV6-6 and J usage is TRBJ1-6; 7 nucleotides align to TRBD1. The V gene end was trimmed by 2 bases and the J gene end by 15 bases; junction bases not matched to a gene: 4. The CDR3 covers 12 residues. The germline gives CDR1 MNHNY, CDR2 SVGAGI (reference sequence). In nucleotides, the CDR3 is TGTGCCAGCAGTTACGAGGGGGCTCACCTCCACTTT. Its translation: CASSYEGAHLHF.

The V and J genes are TRBV24-1 and TRBJ2-1; the match to TRBD1 covers 8 bases. This CDR3 comprises 13 residues. J was trimmed by 7 bases and V by 2 bases; bases with no gene match: 0. Germline loops: CDR1 KGHDR, CDR2 SFDVKD. CDR3 sequence: CATSDYRGNEQFF. The DNA for the CDR3 is TGTGCCACCAGTGATTACAGGGGGAATGAGCAGTTCTTC.

This clonotype was picked up a small number of times. V gene TRBV5-1 combines with J gene TRBJ2-5; 11 bases are a match to TRBD2. The CDR3 consists of 15 residues. Per the germline V gene, CDR1 is SGHRS and CDR2 is YFSETQ. V shed 6 bases, J shed 11 bases, and the junction held 15 bases outside the gene matches. In nucleotides, the CDR3 is TGCGCCAGCACCCCACTAGCGGGAGACCAGGCGGAGCAGTACTTC. Residues: CASTPLAGDQAEQYF. The whole variable domain, remainder taken from reference TRBV5-1 and TRBJ2-5, is KAGVTQTPRYLIKTRGQQVTLSCSPISGHRSVSWYQQTPGQGLQFLFEYFSETQRNKGNFPGRFSGRQFSNSRSEMNVSTLELGDSALYLCASTPLAGDQAEQYFGPGTRLLVL.

The chain uses TRBV9 and TRBJ2-6; unclear D gene. Germline loops: CDR1 SGDLS, CDR2 YYNGEE. Trimming left V 1 base short and J 4 bases short, with 9 bases between. The CDR3 has 15 residues. The CDR3 loop is CASSVWAGGANVLTF. The CDR3 nucleotides are TGTGCCAGCAGCGTATGGGCAGGCGGGGCCAACGTCCTGACTTTC.

The gene calls are TRBV10-3 and TRBJ1-1; no clear D. The CDR3 covers 12 residues. The germline V gene has CDR1 ENHRY and CDR2 SYGVKD. The V end lost 2 bases, the J end lost 5 bases, and 6 bases lay between the germline ends. CDR3 nucleotide sequence: TGTGCCATCAGTGAGATGGGAACTGAAGCTTTCTTT. Its translation: CAISEMGTEAFF.

This clonotype showed up just a few times. CDR3 sequence reads: CSARDPGLWNEQFF. For the CDR3, the DNA is TGCAGTGCTAGAGATCCCGGACTGTGGAATGAGCAGTTCTTC. The chain links TRBV20-1 to TRBJ2-1, with D perhaps matching TRBD2 (5 bases). From germline, CDR1 is DFQATT and CDR2 SNEGSKA (reference sequence). The V end lost 0 bases, the J end lost 7 bases, and 13 bases lay between the germline ends. CDR3 length: 14 residues.

This CDR3 is CASSLVERRYTQYF. The CDR3 DNA sequence: TGTGCCAGCAGTTTAGTGGAGCGGAGGTATACGCAGTATTTT. The chain has TRBV28 and TRBJ2-3, with D maybe TRBD2 (5 bases). Per the germline V gene, CDR1 is MDHEN and CDR2 is SYDVKM. CDR3 length: 14 amino acids. The V end lost 2 bases, the J end lost 7 bases, and 13 bases lay between the germline ends. The whole variable domain, filled in from reference TRBV28 and TRBJ2-3, reads DVKVTQSSRYLVKRTGEKVFLECVQDMDHENMFWYRQDPGLGLRLIYFSYDVKMKEKGDIPEGYSVSREKKERFSLILESASTNQTSMYLCASSLVERRYTQYFGPGTRLTVL.

Only a few counts were recorded for this clonotype. The V call is TRBV6-1, the J call TRBJ2-5; 7 bases fit TRBD1. Per germline, CDR1 MNHNS and CDR2 SASEGT. V was clipped by 1 base and J by 2 bases; unmatched bases: 7. This CDR3 has 16 residues. The CDR3 loop is CASSEVEGAEQETQYF. CDR3 nucleotide sequence: TGTGCCAGCAGTGAAGTCGAGGGGGCAGAACAAGAGACCCAGTACTTC.

This clonotype has a handful of counts. J is TRBJ2-2 and V is TRBV5-5; D is uncertain. Germline CDR1 and CDR2: SGHKS and YYEKEE (reference sequence). This CDR3 is built from 13 residues. V lost 2 bases and J 6 bases, leaving 8 bases between the germline ends. CDR3 coding DNA: TGTGCCAGCAGCTTCCAGTCGGCCGGGGAGCTGTTTTTT. This codes for CASSFQSAGELFF.

The chain uses TRBV10-3 and TRBJ2-7; 16 nucleotides match TRBD2. This CDR3 is 14 amino acids long. Germline lookup yields CDR1 ENHRY and CDR2 SYGVKD. Trimming took 6 bases from V and 7 from J; bases not matched to a gene: 3. CDR3 amino acids: CAIRGLAGGREQYF. The CDR3 coding sequence is TGTGCCATCAGGGGACTAGCGGGGGGGCGAGAGCAGTACTTC.

Only a few counts were recorded for this clonotype. The chain combines TRBV7-9 with TRBJ2-5, with D possibly TRBD2 on 6 matching bases. The CDR3 extends over 15 amino acids. Per germline, CDR1 SEHNR and CDR2 FQNEAQ (reference sequence). With 6 bases removed from V and 0 bases from J, the gap between germline ends came to 14 bases. CDR3 loop: CASSLAWTNQETQYF. The CDR3 coding sequence is TGTGCCAGCAGTCTAGCGTGGACAAACCAAGAGACCCAGTACTTC.

This clonotype was picked up a small number of times. This rearrangement joins TRBV20-1 to TRBJ2-7; TRBD1 matches at 7 bases. This CDR3 is 13 amino acids long. The junction had 6 bases not matched to a gene; V was cut back by 5 bases and J by 2 bases. CDR1 is DFQATT, CDR2 SNEGSKA, per germline (reference sequence). The CDR3 here is CSAAQGLPYEQYF. In DNA form, the CDR3 reads TGCAGTGCTGCACAGGGGTTGCCCTACGAGCAGTACTTC.

The chain combines TRBV7-2 with TRBJ1-2, with a weak D call TRBD1 (5 bases). Trimming took off 2 bases at V and 1 base at J, with 8 bases between the two ends. This CDR3 is 14 amino acids long. Germline-derived CDR1 and CDR2 are SGHTA and FQGNSA. The DNA of the CDR3 is TGTGCCAGCAGCTTAACCGACAGTAACTATGGCTACACCTTC. Its protein product is CASSLTDSNYGYTF.

V and J are TRBV12-3 or TRBV12-4 and TRBJ1-5, with TRBD1 matching 8 bases. The CDR3 length is 17 residues. Germline trimming cut 0 bases from V and 7 bases from J; bases unmatched to any gene: 11. Here the CDR3 reads CASSLAATGASRQPQHF. CDR3 coding DNA: TGTGCCAGCAGTTTAGCGGCGACAGGGGCCTCAAGGCAGCCCCAGCATTTT.

Ten or more counts support this clonotype. The chain combines TRBV12-3 or TRBV12-4 with TRBJ2-7; 8 positions match TRBD2. The CDR3 contains 13 residues. With 11 bases clipped from V and 2 bases from J, the junction kept 8 bases outside the gene matches. CDR3 sequence: CASSGGGTYEQYF. CDR3 DNA sequence: TGTGCCTCATCGGGAGGGGGAACCTACGAGCAGTACTTC.